The 21 T cell receptor beta chains listed next were all sequenced from one sample in a study of T cells in Graves' hyperthyroidism and ophthalmopathy. Amplification yielded TCR beta CDR3 regions, with RNA transcripts as the source. When the TCR CDR3 underwent first-round RT-PCR, the HTBI primer set was used. TCRdb reanalysed the multiplex PCR reads using MiXCR and keeps one entry per CDR3 protein. The table has about 720,000 distinct CDR3 sequences, roughly a sixth seen once. The sample consisted of blood. Receptors were obtained from a woman aged 45-65 years with Graves' hyperthyroidism that later progressed to Graves' ophthalmopathy.

This clonotype was counted between two and nine times. This rearrangement joins TRBV29-1 to TRBJ1-2, with D possibly TRBD1 on 5 matching bases. From germline, CDR1 is SQVTM and CDR2 ANQGSEA. The length of the CDR3 is 14 residues. Trimming removed 4 bases from V and 3 bases from J, with 15 bases in between. Written as DNA, the CDR3 is TGCAGCGTTGGTGGTAGTCAGGGTGACTATGGCTACACCTTC. Protein sequence: CSVGGSQGDYGYTF.

The chain links TRBV3-1 to TRBJ2-5, with D perhaps assigned TRBD1 or TRBD2 (6 bases each). With 2 bases removed from V and 4 bases from J, the gap between germline ends came to 20 bases. Germline V gene data show CDR1 as LGHDT and CDR2 as YNNKEL (reference sequence). The CDR3 loop spans 17 amino acids. This CDR3 reads CASSQTVSGGRAETQYF. The CDR3, as DNA: TGTGCCAGCAGCCAAACAGTGAGTGGGGGGCGGGCAGAGACCCAGTACTTC.

In this sample, this clonotype turned up many times. This chain joins TRBV18 and TRBJ2-5; tentatively, D is TRBD1 (5 bases). V lost 1 base to trimming and J lost 0 bases, with 9 bases between them. In germline, CDR1 is KGHSH, CDR2 LQKENI. The CDR3 spans 15 residues. The DNA of the CDR3 is TGTGCCAGCTCACCACTCGACAGAGACCAAGAGACCCAGTACTTC. The encoded protein is CASSPLDRDQETQYF.

This clonotype has at least ten counts. The rearrangement uses TRBV12-3 or TRBV12-4 and TRBJ2-7; possibly TRBD1 for D (5 bases). This CDR3 is 14 amino acids long. Trimming shortened V by 7 bases and J by 4 bases, and 17 bases separated the two germline ends. CDR3 residues: CASTLDQRGYEQYF. In DNA, the CDR3 is TGTGCCAGCACCTTGGACCAAAGGGGTTACGAGCAGTACTTC.

This clonotype was detected a few times. V and J are TRBV7-8 and TRBJ1-1; tentatively, D is TRBD1 (6 bases). This CDR3 region has 14 residues. Trimming removed 8 bases at V and 0 bases at J, with 13 bases between. Germline CDR1 SGHVS, CDR2 FQNEAQ. The CDR3 sequence: CASETGTMNTEAFF. The CDR3 DNA reads TGTGCCAGCGAGACAGGAACGATGAACACTGAAGCTTTCTTT.

This clonotype has ten or more counts. The chain joins TRBV6-6 to TRBJ1-6; 9 bases are shared with TRBD1. With V trimmed by 2 bases and J by 8 bases, 4 bases remained unmatched. CDR3 length: 15 amino acids. Germline-derived CDR1 and CDR2 are MNHNY and SVGAGI (reference sequence). The CDR3 sequence is CASSYRDRVDSPLHF. CDR3 sequence (DNA): TGTGCCAGCAGTTACCGGGACAGGGTGGATTCACCCCTCCACTTT.

This sequence joins TRBV7-8 and TRBJ1-5; a possible D gene is TRBD1 (6 bases). The CDR3 is 16 amino acids. The V end was cut by 5 bases, the J end by 0 bases, with 14 bases between. CDR1 and CDR2 from the germline V gene are SGHVS and FQNEAQ. The CDR3 loop reads CASSPRTDYSNQPQHF. CDR3 bases: TGTGCCAGCAGCCCACGGACAGACTATAGCAATCAGCCCCAGCATTTT.

CDR3 sequence reads: CSARAGVLHF. In DNA, the CDR3 is TGCAGTGCTAGGGCCGGGGTCCTCCACTTT. V and J are TRBV20-1 and TRBJ1-6; the D is unclear. The CDR3 totals 10 residues. In germline, CDR1 is DFQATT, CDR2 SNEGSKA (reference sequence). V lost 3 bases and J lost 15, with 9 bases in between.

Many counts were recorded for this clonotype. The CDR3 DNA reads TGTGCCAGCTCACCAGGATACACAACCTACAATGAGCAGTTCTTC. Protein product: CASSPGYTTYNEQFF. The chain links TRBV18 to TRBJ2-1; no firm D call. Germline CDR1 reads KGHSH; CDR2 reads LQKENI. Trimming cost V 2 bases and J 2 bases, with 10 bases left between them. This CDR3 spans 15 amino acids.

At least ten counts were recorded for this clonotype. Written as DNA, the CDR3 is TGTGCCAGCACCGCCAGAGGTACGGGACAGACCTACTATGGCTACACCTTC. Protein product: CASTARGTGQTYYGYTF. The V gene is TRBV6-1, the J gene TRBJ1-2; 7 bases line up with TRBD1. Germline values: CDR1 MNHNS, CDR2 SASEGT. Trimming took 7 bases from V and 3 from J; bases not matched to a gene: 17. This CDR3 comprises 17 residues.

The CDR3 sequence is CSVEAGILVPGGYTF. The CDR3 DNA reads TGCAGCGTAGAGGCCGGGATTCTGGTTCCTGGTGGCTACACCTTC. The chain links TRBV29-1 to TRBJ1-2, with D uncertain. V lost 6 bases and J 7 bases, leaving 24 bases between the germline ends. Germline-derived CDR1 and CDR2 are SQVTM and ANQGSEA. This CDR3 spans 15 amino acids. Based on the CDR3 plus reference TRBV29-1 and TRBJ1-2, the full variable domain is SAVISQKPSRDICQRGTSLTIQCQVDSQVTMMFWYRQQPGQSLTLIATANQGSEATYESGFVIDKFPISRPNLTFSTLTVSNMSPEDSSIYLCSVEAGILVPGGYTFGSGTRLTVV.

This clonotype has a handful of counts. The gene calls are TRBV7-2 and TRBJ2-7, with 7 bases that match TRBD1. The germline gives CDR1 SGHTA, CDR2 FQGNSA. Unmatched junction bases numbered 7, after V lost 5 bases and J lost 0 bases. This CDR3 comprises 15 residues. The CDR3 DNA sequence: TGTGCCAGCAGCGTAAAATCAGGGGGCTCCTACGAGCAGTACTTC. This translates into CASSVKSGGSYEQYF.

Ten or more counts support this clonotype. This chain connects TRBV3-1 to TRBJ1-2, with D possibly being TRBD1 (5 bases). The V and J ends lost 3 bases and 6 bases respectively, with 11 bases between them. Per the germline V gene, CDR1 is LGHDT and CDR2 is YNNKEL (reference sequence). This CDR3 has 13 amino acids. The CDR3 region has the DNA TGTGCCAGCAGCCAGGTACCGGGACATGGCTACACCTTC. Residues: CASSQVPGHGYTF.

This clonotype was seen many times. This CDR3 is CASSLALLGDYEQYF. CDR3 coding DNA: TGTGCCAGCAGCTTAGCGCTCTTGGGGGACTACGAGCAGTACTTC. V gene TRBV7-9 combines with J gene TRBJ2-7; the D gene could be TRBD1 or TRBD2 (5 bases each). V was clipped by 0 bases and J by 3 bases, with 12 bases between them. Germline loops: CDR1 SEHNR, CDR2 FQNEAQ (reference sequence). The CDR3 contains 15 residues.

This clonotype appeared many times. V usage is TRBV3-1 and J usage is TRBJ2-1, with 12 bases identical to TRBD2. Germline V lookup: CDR1 LGHDT, CDR2 YNNKEL (reference sequence). Losses at the gene ends were 5 bases for V and 12 bases for J; bases not matched to a gene: 11. The CDR3 extends over 15 amino acids. Here the CDR3 reads CASSKPSGGASGQFF. The CDR3 DNA reads as TGTGCCAGCAGCAAACCTAGCGGGGGGGCTTCCGGGCAGTTCTTC.

The V and J genes are TRBV6-1 and TRBJ2-7, with no clear D. V was shortened by 6 bases and J by 0 bases, with 12 bases between the two germline ends. Germline CDR1 is MNHNS and CDR2 is SASEGT. The CDR3 has 14 residues. CDR3 bases: TGTGCCAGCAGCCTCGTCCAGGCCTCCTACGAGCAGTACTTC. Its protein product is CASSLVQASYEQYF.

This clonotype was seen a few times. The genes are TRBV3-1 and TRBJ1-6, with D unclear. The germline CDR1 and CDR2 sequences are LGHDT and YNNKEL (reference sequence). The V end was cut by 1 base, the J end by 7 bases, with 8 bases between. The CDR3 spans 14 residues. CDR3 DNA sequence: TGTGCCAGCAGCCAAGTCGACGAGAATTCACCCCTCCACTTT. Its translation: CASSQVDENSPLHF.

V and J are TRBV29-1 and TRBJ1-2; a possible D gene is TRBD1 (5 bases). V shed 3 bases and J shed 6 bases, with 11 bases lying between them. This CDR3 is built from 12 residues. Germline CDR1 is SQVTM and CDR2 is ANQGSEA. The CDR3 spells CSVEVGGNGYTF. DNA for the CDR3: TGCAGCGTTGAGGTGGGGGGGAATGGCTACACCTTC.

The chain links TRBV2 to TRBJ2-6; tentative D call: TRBD1 (6 bases). CDR1 and CDR2 (germline): SNHLY, FYNNEI. This CDR3 region has 17 residues. V lost 6 bases, J lost 4 bases, and 19 bases lay in between. The CDR3: CASRVTGGGGGANVLTF. DNA of the CDR3: TGTGCCAGCAGGGTGACAGGCGGCGGCGGAGGGGCCAACGTCCTGACTTTC.

The CDR3 DNA follows: TGTGCCAGCTCTGTGAACCGGGATACGCAGTATTTT. Translating it yields CASSVNRDTQYF. The chain carries TRBV12-3 or TRBV12-4 and TRBJ2-3; D not resolved. Trimming shortened V by 8 bases and J by 6 bases, and 12 bases separated the two germline ends. CDR3 length equals 12 residues.

This chain uses TRBV15 with TRBJ1-2; a possible D gene is TRBD1 (5 bases). The germline gives CDR1 LNHNV, CDR2 YYDKDF (reference sequence). CDR3 length equals 15 residues. V lost 0 bases and J 3 bases, leaving 11 bases between the germline ends. DNA for the CDR3: TGTGCCACCAGCAGAGATATCGAGGGGTACTATGGCTACACCTTC. Its protein product is CATSRDIEGYYGYTF.